A single sample is the source of the 20 T cell receptor beta chains below, sequenced in a study of T cell clonality in common variable immunodeficiency (dated by TCRdb to between 2014 and 2016). The receptor library was made with the immunoSEQ multiplex PCR assay. The immuneACCESS repertoire file appears here via TCRdb, limited to in-frame rearrangements. These files lack a portion of the clones; in checked studies, under half of the deficit traces to unresolved V genes, and the cause of the others is not known. This sample contains about 52,000 clones, none of which is a singleton. Clones ranked in the top ten supply about 1.7% of the sample. The specimen was peripheral blood mononuclear cells. These receptors were collected from a person between 18 and 70 years old in good health.

This clone was picked up a small number of times. The read halts 3 residues ahead of the CDR3 end, with the missing end drawn from the germline J gene. V gene TRBV7-9 combines with J gene TRBJ2-7, with 8 bases fitting TRBD1. CDR3 length: 14 residues. The V segment lost 5 bases and the J segment 3 bases; nucleotides outside the gene matches: 6. Germline values: CDR1 SEHNR, CDR2 FQNEAQ (reference sequence). CDR3 amino acids: CASSPGQAHYEQYF. CDR3 bases read: TGTGCCAGCAGCCCGGGACAGGCGCACTACGAG.

This clone was observed many times. Read coverage stops 3 residues before the CDR3 terminus; the germline J gene supplies the remainder. V is TRBV5-4 and J is TRBJ2-7; 12 bases map to TRBD2. CDR3 length: 15 amino acids. CDR1 is SGHNT and CDR2 is YYREEE in the germline V gene (reference sequence). The V segment lost 3 bases and the J segment 3 bases; nucleotides outside the gene matches: 4. CDR3 sequence: CASSSLAGGYYEQYF. The sequenced part of the CDR3 DNA is TGTGCCAGCAGCTCGCTAGCGGGAGGGTACTACGAG.

In this sample, this clone turned up a few times. The read terminates 3 residues ahead of where the CDR3 ends, so the germline J gene completes it. The rearrangement links TRBV18 to TRBJ1-2, with D possibly being TRBD1 (5 bases). This CDR3 is 17 amino acids long. Germline values: CDR1 KGHSH, CDR2 LQKENI. CDR3 bases read: TGTGCCAGCTCACGGAGACCACTTCCCCTTAGAGACAGTGAC. Protein: CASSRRPLPLRDSD. From start to end, the CDR3 is CASSRRPLPLRDSDYTF.

The sample holds many counts of this clone. The CDR3 end is not reached by the read, which stops 3 residues before it; the germline J gene fills it in. The chain has TRBV19 and TRBJ1-2, with D uncertain. The CDR3 runs to 13 residues. Trimming pared 5 bases from V and 3 bases from J, leaving 10 bases between. The germline V gene has CDR1 LNHDA and CDR2 SQIVND (reference sequence). CDR3 region: CASSFTVDYGYTF. The DNA read from the CDR3 is TGTGCCAGTAGTTTCACGGTGGACTATGGC.

This clone was observed many times. The read ends 3 residues shy of where the CDR3 ends; the end is completed using the germline J gene. V gene TRBV11-2 combines with J gene TRBJ2-1, with D uncertain. This CDR3 is built from 13 residues. With 0 bases removed from V and 9 bases from J, the gap between germline ends came to 9 bases. Germline V gene sequence: CDR1 SGHAT, CDR2 FQNNGV. CDR3 DNA, as far as it was read: TGTGCCAGCAGCTTAGATTTAGCTCCTGAG. Translated: CASSLDLAPE. The full CDR3 reads CASSLDLAPEQFF.

Only a few counts were recorded for this clone. Read coverage stops 3 residues before the CDR3 terminus; the germline J gene supplies the remainder. The rearrangement links TRBV30 to TRBJ1-2; D gene unclear. From germline, CDR1 is GTSNPN and CDR2 SVGIG (reference sequence). This CDR3 comprises 16 residues. CDR3 bases read: TGTGCCTGGAGTGTGGGCCCGCGATGGGCCAAAAACATC. Translation gives CAWSVGPRWAKNI. In full, the CDR3 is CAWSVGPRWAKNIYTF.

This clone was recorded at least ten times. The sequence runs out 3 residues before the end of the CDR3; the remainder is reconstructed from the germline J gene. The chain uses TRBV29-1 and TRBJ2-1; 8 bases fit TRBD2. The V gene end was trimmed by 7 bases and the J gene end by 7 bases; junction bases not matched to a gene: 0. CDR3 length: 10 amino acids. Germline-derived CDR1 and CDR2 are SQVTM and ANQGSEA. CDR3 DNA (partial): TGCAGCGCGGGGGGGAATGAG. It encodes CSAGGNE. The complete CDR3 reads CSAGGNEQFF.

This clone was picked up many times. From the germline J gene comes the end of the CDR3, since the read stops 3 residues before it. V is TRBV6-1 and J is TRBJ2-1; the D is unclear. The germline CDR1 and CDR2 sequences are MNHNS and SASEGT. The CDR3 is 13 amino acids. Trimming shortened V by 4 bases and J by 3 bases, and 7 bases separated the two germline ends. The CDR3 region is CASSAQSYNEQFF. Incomplete CDR3 DNA: TGTGCCAGCAGTGCACAGAGCTACAATGAG.

This clone has at least ten counts. The read is 3 residues too short to cover the CDR3 end, so that end is filled in from the germline J gene. J is TRBJ2-1 and V is TRBV18, with 7 bases that match TRBD1. The CDR3 has 18 residues. After removal of 1 base from V and 6 bases from J, the junction contained 15 bases not matched to a gene. Looked up from germline, CDR1 is KGHSH and CDR2 is LQKENI. The CDR3 region is CASSPLQGRRVRGNEQFF. Incomplete CDR3 DNA: TGTGCCAGCTCACCACTACAGGGGCGTCGGGTCCGTGGCAATGAG.

This clone appeared many times. The read halts 3 residues ahead of the CDR3 end, with the missing end drawn from the germline J gene. V and J are TRBV6-2 or TRBV6-3 and TRBJ1-2; 8 bases fit TRBD1. V was pared by 11 bases and J by 4 bases, with 12 bases of the junction left unmatched. The length of the CDR3 is 14 residues. Germline CDR1 and CDR2: MNHEY and SVGEGT. CDR3 amino acids: CAALRPQGGYGYTF. The sequenced part of the CDR3 DNA is TGTGCCGCACTCCGCCCACAGGGGGGCTATGGC.

In this sample, this clone turned up many times. Read sequence stops 3 residues before the CDR3 end, and the germline J gene provides the missing end. V is TRBV19 and J is TRBJ1-2; D remains unclear. Per germline, CDR1 LNHDA and CDR2 SQIVND (reference sequence). Trimming removed 4 bases from V and 0 bases from J, with 9 bases in between. This CDR3 region has 14 residues. CDR3 DNA, as far as it was read: TGTGCCAGTAGTAATCGTCAGACTAACTATGGC. Residues: CASSNRQTNYG. The entire CDR3 sequence reads CASSNRQTNYGYTF.

This clone was observed at least ten times. The CDR3 end is not reached by the read, which stops 3 residues before it; the germline J gene fills it in. The rearrangement joins TRBV7-9 to TRBJ2-2; no clear D. Trimming cost V 1 base and J 5 bases, with 5 bases left between them. Germline-derived CDR1 and CDR2 are SEHNR and FQNEAQ (reference sequence). The length of the CDR3 is 13 residues. CDR3 protein: CASSLVQTGELFF. The CDR3 bases that were read are TGTGCCAGCAGCTTAGTACAGACCGGGGAG.

The sample holds many counts of this clone. Here the CDR3 reads CASIRSGPPYNEQFF. The part of the CDR3 DNA that was read is TGTGCCAGTATCAGAAGTGGCCCCCCCTACAATGAG. The chain combines TRBV19 with TRBJ2-1; D remains ambiguous. With the read ending 3 residues before the CDR3 end, the germline J gene is used to fill in that end. The V gene's germline CDR1 is LNHDA and CDR2 SQIVND (reference sequence). Trimming removed 7 bases at V and 2 bases at J, with 15 bases between. The CDR3 contains 15 residues.

This clone was observed many times. The CDR3 goes on 3 residues after the read ends, and that part is filled in from the germline J gene. The chain couples TRBV5-1 to TRBJ2-6, with 7 positions matching TRBD1. CDR1 is SGHRS, CDR2 YFSETQ, per germline. The CDR3 length is 16 residues. V lost 0 bases, J lost 3 bases, and 3 bases stayed unmatched. Partial CDR3 DNA: TGCGCCAGCAGCTTGGCGACAGGGTTTGGGGCCAACGTC. Its translation is CASSLATGFGANV. Given in full, the CDR3 is CASSLATGFGANVLTF.

This clone was recorded at least ten times. Read data end 3 residues before the CDR3 end; the end is taken from the germline J gene. This rearrangement joins TRBV20-1 to TRBJ2-2, with D hard to call. The V gene's germline CDR1 is DFQATT and CDR2 SNEGSKA (reference sequence). The CDR3 is made up of 15 amino acids. The part of the CDR3 DNA that was read is TGCAGTGCTAGAGACAGAGCTGCAACTAATGAAAAG. It encodes CSARDRAATNEK. The CDR3, in full, reads CSARDRAATNEKLFF.

This clone came up many times. The DNA read from the CDR3 is TGCGCCAGCAGCCCCTCCGGCAGGGACACTGAA. It codes for CASSPSGRDTE. The full CDR3 sequence reads CASSPSGRDTEAFF. The V and J genes are TRBV5-1 and TRBJ1-1, with a weak D call TRBD1 (5 bases). The read stops 3 residues short of the end of the CDR3; the missing end is completed from the germline J gene. Trimming took 4 bases from V and 3 from J, leaving 13 bases between them. The CDR3 has 14 residues. Germline values: CDR1 SGHRS, CDR2 YFSETQ.

There are many counts of this clone. The read finishes 3 residues shy of the CDR3 end, and the germline J gene is used to complete it. The J gene is TRBJ2-7, the V gene TRBV20-1; D possibly corresponds to TRBD1 (5 bases). The CDR3 has 14 amino acids. The germline gives CDR1 DFQATT, CDR2 SNEGSKA (reference sequence). Trimming left V 2 bases short and J 2 bases short, with 13 bases between. This CDR3 reads CSARPSGQAYEQYF. The covered CDR3 bases are TGCAGTGCTAGACCGTCCGGACAAGCCTACGAG.

This clone was seen many times. The DNA ends 3 residues before the CDR3 does, and the rest of the CDR3 is filled in from the germline J gene. This sequence joins TRBV2 and TRBJ1-6; D not resolved. V was clipped by 2 bases and J by 7 bases, with 18 bases between them. CDR1 and CDR2 from the germline V gene are SNHLY and FYNNEI. The CDR3 length is 17 residues. CDR3 in amino acids: CASSENRRSGSNSPLHF. The covered CDR3 bases are TGTGCCAGCAGTGAAAATCGAAGGAGCGGGTCGAATTCACCC.

This clone was detected ten times or more. The read gets to within 3 residues of the CDR3 end, and the germline J gene fills in the rest. The V gene is TRBV6-1, the J gene TRBJ2-7, with 11 bases identical to TRBD2. This CDR3 has 14 residues. V trimming: 2 bases; J trimming: 6 bases; junction bases outside the gene matches: 3. Germline V gene data show CDR1 as MNHNS and CDR2 as SASEGT. The CDR3 region is CASSETSGSSEQYF. The sequenced part of the CDR3 DNA is TGTGCCAGCAGTGAAACTAGCGGGAGTAGCGAG.

This clone has ten or more counts. With the read ending 3 residues before the CDR3 end, the germline J gene is used to fill in that end. V gene TRBV18 combines with J gene TRBJ1-4; D gene ambiguous. Trimming shortened V by 3 bases and J by 5 bases, and 10 bases separated the two germline ends. Germline CDR1 reads KGHSH; CDR2 reads LQKENI. The length of the CDR3 is 14 residues. This CDR3 reads CASSPLTGNEKLFF. CDR3 DNA, as far as it was read: TGTGCCAGCTCACCGTTGACGGGGAATGAAAAA.